This passage covers 9 T cell receptor beta chains from one sample sequenced in a study of cytomegalovirus exposure and HLA in healthy donors. A multiplex PCR was run with 60 Vbeta primers and 13 Jbeta primers. TCRdb's copy holds only in-frame clones and misses some; the assay was immunoSEQ multiplex PCR. The data hold 130,000 to 150,000 clones, with around two thirds observed a single time. Sequencing was carried out using PBMCs. The source is a man aged 18 to 29 in good health and CMV-seropositive.

The chain couples TRBV21-1 to TRBJ2-5; the D call TRBD2 from the table was never checked on the DNA. TRBV21-1 is a known pseudogene. This CDR3 is built from 18 residues. The CDR3 coding sequence is TGTGCCAGCAGCAAAGAAAGTGGAAGTCCGTGTGCGGCCAGGACCCAGTACTTC. This translates into CASSKESGSPCAARTQYF.

The CDR3 is CASGPRAGNTEAFF. The CDR3 coding sequence is TGTGCCAGTGGCCCACGGGCGGGGAACACTGAAGCTTTCTTT. The chain has TRBV5-5 and TRBJ1-1; no clear D gene. Germline CDR1 reads SGHKS; CDR2 reads YYEKEE (reference sequence). Trimming took off 8 bases at V and 1 base at J, with 15 bases between the two ends. The CDR3 is 14 residues long.

J is TRBJ2-1 and V is TRBV4-2; 10 bases agree with TRBD2. CDR1 is LGHNA, CDR2 YNFKEQ, per germline. This CDR3 is built from 17 residues. Unmatched junction bases numbered 11, after V lost 3 bases and J lost 6 bases. CDR3 protein: CASSQLAGARGANEQFF. The CDR3 bases are TGTGCCAGCAGCCAGCTAGCGGGGGCTAGAGGGGCCAATGAGCAGTTCTTC.

This clone has a single count. The chain joins TRBV7-9 to TRBJ2-5; maybe TRBD2 (6 bases). Trimming removed 5 bases from V and 5 bases from J, with 18 bases in between. From germline, CDR1 is SEHNR and CDR2 FQNEAQ (reference sequence). The CDR3 has 15 residues. This chain's CDR3 is CASSPGGRSEETQYF. The CDR3 bases are TGTGCCAGCAGCCCAGGTGGGAGGAGTGAGGAGACCCAGTACTTC. Complete variable domain (other parts from reference TRBV7-9 and TRBJ2-5): DTGVSQNPRHKITKRGQNVTFRCDPISEHNRLYWYRQTLGQGPEFLTYFQNEAQLEKSRLLSDRFSAERPKGSFSTLEIQRTEQGDSAMYLCASSPGGRSEETQYFGPGTRLLVL.

This clone was counted between two and nine times. The chain is built from TRBV28 and TRBJ2-4; 7 bases map to TRBD2. Germline V CDR1 and CDR2: MDHEN, SYDVKM. The CDR3 totals 16 residues. V shed 2 bases, J shed 0 bases, and the junction held 4 bases outside the gene matches. CDR3: CASSLIGEGAKNIQYF. The CDR3 DNA reads as TGTGCCAGCAGTTTAATAGGGGAGGGAGCCAAAAACATTCAGTACTTC.

The chain has TRBV29-1 and TRBJ2-7, with TRBD1 identical over 7 bases. CDR1 and CDR2 from the germline V gene are SQVTM and ANQGSEA. The V and J ends lost 5 bases and 0 bases, in that order; junction bases with no gene match: 4. This CDR3 region has 13 residues. CDR3 protein: CSVRDSLSYEQYF. CDR3 bases: TGCAGCGTTCGGGACAGCCTCTCCTACGAGCAGTACTTC.

The chain uses TRBV10-2 and TRBJ2-1; D might be TRBD2 (6 bases). Looked up from germline, CDR1 is WSHSY and CDR2 is SAAADI. The CDR3 loop spans 13 amino acids. Trimming pared 8 bases from V and 1 base from J, leaving 9 bases between. The CDR3 spells CASFSGSYNEQFF. The CDR3 nucleotides read TGCGCCAGCTTTAGCGGTTCCTACAATGAGCAGTTCTTC.

The rearrangement uses TRBV28 and TRBJ1-6; 7 nucleotides line up with TRBD1. After removal of 3 bases from V and 5 bases from J, the junction contained 4 bases not matched to a gene. CDR1 and CDR2 (germline): MDHEN, SYDVKM. This CDR3 comprises 15 residues. CDR3 DNA: TGTGCCAGCAGTTTGGGACAGATAGATAATTCACCCCTCCACTTT. As protein: CASSLGQIDNSPLHF.

V usage is TRBV6-1 and J usage is TRBJ2-3; 7 positions agree with TRBD2. V shed 0 bases, J shed 2 bases, and the junction held 5 bases outside the gene matches. Germline lookup yields CDR1 MNHNS and CDR2 SASEGT. The CDR3 spans 16 residues. The DNA for the CDR3 is TGTGCCAGCAGTGAAGCCGTGGGAGGGCACACAGATACGCAGTATTTT. Translated, it gives CASSEAVGGHTDTQYF.